This is a list of T cell receptor beta chains from one sample in a study of regulatory dendritic cells for organ transplantation. This table comes from immunoSEQ multiplex PCR, and its TCRdb copy is limited to in-frame clones, with some not included. The table records around 12,000 clones, under 90% of them present only once. These receptors' antigens are unknown. The sequencing input was naive CD8+ T cells from blood cultured with regulatory dendritic cells. All receptors derive from a human donor in good health. CDR3s include the opening cysteine and the closing phenylalanine or tryptophan. A D gene is named only where the DNA matches it firmly. The size entry is marked missing in some rows and otherwise reads once, few, many or a size class.

abundance	d_gene	v_gene	j_gene	CDR3aa	CDR3nt
NA	NA	TRBV4-3	TRBJ2-7	CASSQVWGATDYEQYF	TGCGCCAGCAGCCAAGTTTGGGGGGCGACGGACTACGAGCAGTACTTC
NA	NA	TRBV7-9	TRBJ2-4	CASSFSLGVDRDIQYF	TGTGCCAGCAGCTTTTCCTTAGGGGTCGATCGGGACATTCAGTACTTC
NA	TRBD1	TRBV30	TRBJ1-5	CAWSADRGIGRNQPQHF	TGTGCCTGGAGTGCAGACAGGGGAATTGGGCGCAATCAGCCCCAGCATTTT
NA	NA	TRBV19	TRBJ2-3	CASSSLDLTDTQYF	TGTGCCAGTAGTTCCCTGGACTTAACAGATACGCAGTATTTT
few	TRBD1	TRBV19	TRBJ1-5	CASSITGGPQPQHF	TGTGCCAGTAGTATTACAGGGGGTCCTCAGCCCCAGCATTTT
NA	NA	TRBV29-1	TRBJ2-2	CSVVLADPNTGELFF	TGCAGCGTTGTTCTGGCGGACCCGAACACCGGGGAGCTGTTTTTT
NA	TRBD1	TRBV5-6	TRBJ2-3	CASSWTGRSSDTQYF	TGTGCCAGCAGCTGGACAGGGAGGAGCTCAGATACGCAGTATTTT
NA	NA	TRBV27	TRBJ2-7	CASTRGNEQYF	TGTGCCAGCACTCGAGGGAACGAGCAGTACTTC
NA	NA	TRBV4-3	TRBJ2-1	CASSQDTAGSYNEQFF	TGCGCCAGCAGCCAAGACACAGCGGGCTCCTACAATGAGCAGTTCTTC
NA	NA	TRBV4-1	TRBJ2-7	CASSQEVAYEQYF	TGCGCCAGCAGCCAAGAGGTGGCCTACGAGCAGTACTTC
NA	NA	TRBV5-8	TRBJ2-3	CASSPATTDTQYF	TGTGCCAGCAGTCCCGCAACCACAGATACGCAGTATTTT
NA	NA	TRBV9	TRBJ1-3	CASSERPMAQLGSGNTIYF	TGTGCCAGCAGCGAGAGGCCCATGGCCCAGTTAGGCTCTGGAAACACCATATATTTT
NA	NA	TRBV18	TRBJ2-1	CASSPKTTAKHLGLDYEQFF	TGTGCCAGCTCACCAAAGACCACCGCAAAACATTTGGGCCTGGATTATGAGCAGTTCTTC
few	TRBD1	TRBV7-9	TRBJ2-3	CASSPGQGLDTQYF	TGTGCCAGCAGCCCTGGACAGGGATTGGATACGCAGTATTTT
NA	TRBD2	TRBV9	TRBJ2-1	CASSEGTSGSGNEQFF	TGTGCCAGCAGCGAGGGGACTAGCGGGAGTGGGAATGAGCAGTTCTTC
NA	NA	TRBV30	TRBJ2-7	CAWSAGNEQYF	TGTGCCTGGAGTGCAGGGAACGAGCAGTACTTC
NA	NA	TRBV30	TRBJ2-7	CAWNYGTLYEQYF	TGTGCCTGGAATTACGGGACTCTCTACGAGCAGTACTTC
NA	NA	TRBV9	TRBJ2-1	CASSGSGDNEQFF	TGTGCCAGCAGCGGATCAGGGGACAATGAGCAGTTCTTC
NA	NA	TRBV2	TRBJ2-7	CASTTGRYEQYF	TGTGCCAGCACCACTGGCCGATACGAGCAGTACTTC
NA	NA	TRBV4-3	TRBJ1-1	CASSQVYRTNTEAFF	TGCGCCAGCAGCCAAGTTTACCGGACGAACACTGAAGCTTTCTTT
NA	NA	TRBV27	TRBJ2-7	CASSLYGGRAYEQYF	TGTGCCAGCAGTTTGTACGGGGGCCGAGCCTACGAGCAGTACTTC
NA	NA	TRBV4-3	TRBJ1-2	CASSQEWTAQYGYTF	TGCGCCAGCAGCCAAGAATGGACAGCTCAATATGGCTACACCTTC